This T cell receptor (beta chain) was found in a study of blood T cell repertoires in COVID-19. The V gene lost 1 base and the J gene lost 7 bases, with 8 bases spanning the gap. The length of the CDR3 is 14 residues. CDR1 and CDR2 (germline): LGHDT, YNNKEL (reference sequence). The data were produced by immunoSEQ multiplex PCR, yet TCRdb's version contains in-frame clones alone and is incomplete. The sample yields over 200,000 clones, about four fifths seen once. Participant-reported clinical history was the basis for cohort assignment. Sample: PBMCs or T cells enriched from blood (not recorded which). The gene calls are TRBV3-1 (or the pseudogene TRBV3-2) and TRBJ1-6, with D possibly matching TRBD1 (5 bases). This sequence was found in a man in his sixties who had recovered from COVID-19. The CDR3 reads CASSQGTLNSPLHF. The CDR3 nucleotides are TGTGCCAGCAGCCAAGGGACACTGAATTCACCCCTCCACTTT.